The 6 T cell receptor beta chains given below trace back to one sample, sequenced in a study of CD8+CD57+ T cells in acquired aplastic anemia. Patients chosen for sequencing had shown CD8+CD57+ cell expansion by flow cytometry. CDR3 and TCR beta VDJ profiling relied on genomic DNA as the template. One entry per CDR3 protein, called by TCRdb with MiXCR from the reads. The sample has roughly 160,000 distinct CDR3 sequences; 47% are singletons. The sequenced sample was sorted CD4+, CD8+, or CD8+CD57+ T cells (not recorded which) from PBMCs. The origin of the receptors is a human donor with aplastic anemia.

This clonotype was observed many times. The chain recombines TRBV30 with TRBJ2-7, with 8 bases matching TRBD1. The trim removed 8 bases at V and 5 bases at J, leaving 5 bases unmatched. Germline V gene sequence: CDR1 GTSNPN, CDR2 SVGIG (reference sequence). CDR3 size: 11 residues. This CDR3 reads CAGDRTNEQYF. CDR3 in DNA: TGTGCCGGGGACAGGACTAACGAGCAGTACTTC.

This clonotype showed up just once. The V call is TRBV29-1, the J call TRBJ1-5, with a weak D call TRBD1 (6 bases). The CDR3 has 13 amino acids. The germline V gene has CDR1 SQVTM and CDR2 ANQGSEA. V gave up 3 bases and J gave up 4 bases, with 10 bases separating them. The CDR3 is CSVELGGNQPQHF. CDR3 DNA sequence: TGCAGCGTTGAGTTAGGGGGAAATCAGCCCCAGCATTTT.

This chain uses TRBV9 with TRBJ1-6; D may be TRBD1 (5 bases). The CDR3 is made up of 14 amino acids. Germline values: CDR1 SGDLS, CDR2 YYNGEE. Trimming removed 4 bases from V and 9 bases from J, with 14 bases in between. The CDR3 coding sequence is TGTGCCAGCAGCCAAGTCGGGGGGGGTTCACCCCTCCACTTT. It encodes CASSQVGGGSPLHF.

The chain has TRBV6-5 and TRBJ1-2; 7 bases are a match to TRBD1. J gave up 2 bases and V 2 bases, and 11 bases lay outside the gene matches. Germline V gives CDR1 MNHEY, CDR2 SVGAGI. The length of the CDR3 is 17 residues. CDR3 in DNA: TGTGCCAGCAGTTACATTCGGACAGGTGGTGGCAACTATGGCTACACCTTC. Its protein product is CASSYIRTGGGNYGYTF.

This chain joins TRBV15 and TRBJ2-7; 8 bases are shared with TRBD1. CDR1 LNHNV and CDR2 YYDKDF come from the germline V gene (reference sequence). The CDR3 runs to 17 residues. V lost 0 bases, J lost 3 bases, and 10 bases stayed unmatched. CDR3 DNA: TGTGCCACCAGCAGAGAAAGCCAGGGGGCAGGGCGCTACGAGCAGTACTTC. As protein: CATSRESQGAGRYEQYF.

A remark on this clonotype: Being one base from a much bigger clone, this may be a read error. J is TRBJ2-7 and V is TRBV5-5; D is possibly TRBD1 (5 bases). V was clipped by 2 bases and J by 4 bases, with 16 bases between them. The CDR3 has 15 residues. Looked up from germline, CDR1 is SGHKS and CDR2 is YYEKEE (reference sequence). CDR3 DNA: TGTGCCAGCAGCTTACCGGACATAAGCTTTTACGAGCAGTACTTC. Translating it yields CASSLPDISFYEQYF.